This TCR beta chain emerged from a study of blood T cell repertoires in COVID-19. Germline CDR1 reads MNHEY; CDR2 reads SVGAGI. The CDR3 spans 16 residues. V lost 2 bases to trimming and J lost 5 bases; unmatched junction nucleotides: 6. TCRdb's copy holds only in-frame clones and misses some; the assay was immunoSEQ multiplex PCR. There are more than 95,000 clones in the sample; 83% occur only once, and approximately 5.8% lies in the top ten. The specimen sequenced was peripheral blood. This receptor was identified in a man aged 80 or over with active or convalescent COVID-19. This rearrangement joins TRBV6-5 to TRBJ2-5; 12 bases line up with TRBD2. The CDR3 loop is CASSYPGTSGQETQYF. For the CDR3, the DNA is TGTGCCAGCAGTTACCCCGGGACTAGCGGGCAGGAGACCCAGTACTTC.